Below, one TCR beta chain is given with its context. Generated by immunoSEQ multiplex PCR, the TCRdb table keeps only in-frame clones and is missing some. This sample carries roughly 34,000 clones, about 80% of them seen once, and the ten largest clones take 31%. The V gene's germline CDR1 is MDHEN and CDR2 SYDVKM. The CDR3 loop spans 13 amino acids. V dropped 2 bases and J dropped 3 bases, with 7 bases sitting between them. These data come from a study of blood T cell repertoires in COVID-19. Study overall: PBMCs, B-cell-depleted T cells, or T cells provided the cDNA or gDNA that made up the material.

The V gene is TRBV28, the J gene TRBJ1-1; D is perhaps TRBD1 (6 bases). The sequenced sample consisted of peripheral blood. This clonotype originated in an elderly man with acute or convalescent COVID-19. The CDR3: CASSLTGYTEAFF. The CDR3 coding sequence is TGTGCCAGCAGTTTAACAGGGTACACTGAAGCTTTCTTT.